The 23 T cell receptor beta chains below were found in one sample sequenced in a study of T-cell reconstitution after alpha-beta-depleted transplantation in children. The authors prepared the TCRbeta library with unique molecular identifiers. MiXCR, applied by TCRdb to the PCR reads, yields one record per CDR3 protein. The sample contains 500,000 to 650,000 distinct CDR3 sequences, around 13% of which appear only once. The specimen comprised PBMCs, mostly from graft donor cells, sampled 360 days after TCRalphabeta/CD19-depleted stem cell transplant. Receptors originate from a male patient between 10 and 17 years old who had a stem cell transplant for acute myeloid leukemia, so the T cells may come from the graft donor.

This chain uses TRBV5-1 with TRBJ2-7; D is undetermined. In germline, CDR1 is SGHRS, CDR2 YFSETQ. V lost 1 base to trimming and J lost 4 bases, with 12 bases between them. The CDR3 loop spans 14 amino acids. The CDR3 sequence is CASSLLRTGYEQYF. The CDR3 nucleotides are TGCGCCAGCAGCTTGCTACGGACCGGGTACGAGCAGTACTTC.

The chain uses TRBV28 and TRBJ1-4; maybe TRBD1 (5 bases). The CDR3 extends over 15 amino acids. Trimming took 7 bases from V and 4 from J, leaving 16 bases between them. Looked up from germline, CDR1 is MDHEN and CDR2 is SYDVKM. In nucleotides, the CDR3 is TGTGCCAGCACCTTGGGGGGACTTATTAATGAAAAACTGTTTTTT. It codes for CASTLGGLINEKLFF.

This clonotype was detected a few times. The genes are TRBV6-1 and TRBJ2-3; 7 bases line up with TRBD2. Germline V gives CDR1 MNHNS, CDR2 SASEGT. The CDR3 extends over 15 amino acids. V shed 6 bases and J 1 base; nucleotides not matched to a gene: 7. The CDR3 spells CASRLGLGGTDTQYF. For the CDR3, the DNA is TGTGCCAGCAGACTTGGACTAGGTGGCACAGATACGCAGTATTTT.

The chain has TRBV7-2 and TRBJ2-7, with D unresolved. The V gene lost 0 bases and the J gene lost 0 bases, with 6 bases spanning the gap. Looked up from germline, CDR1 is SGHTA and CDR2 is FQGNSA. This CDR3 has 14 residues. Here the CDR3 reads CASSLASISYEQYF. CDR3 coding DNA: TGTGCCAGCAGCTTAGCGTCTATCTCCTACGAGCAGTACTTC.

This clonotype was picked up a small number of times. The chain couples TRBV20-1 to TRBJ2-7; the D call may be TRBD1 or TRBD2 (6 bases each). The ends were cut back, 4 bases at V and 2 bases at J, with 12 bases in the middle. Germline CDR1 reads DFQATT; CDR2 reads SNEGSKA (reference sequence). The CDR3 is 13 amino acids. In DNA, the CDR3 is TGCAGTGCTAAGCCGGGGGCTCCCTACGAGCAGTACTTC. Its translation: CSAKPGAPYEQYF.

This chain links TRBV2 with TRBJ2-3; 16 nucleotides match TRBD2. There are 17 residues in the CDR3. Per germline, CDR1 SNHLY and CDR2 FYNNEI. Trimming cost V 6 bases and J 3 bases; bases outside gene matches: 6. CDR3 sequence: CASRTGLAGGPTDTQYF. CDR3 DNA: TGTGCCAGCAGGACGGGACTAGCGGGAGGGCCGACAGATACGCAGTATTTT.

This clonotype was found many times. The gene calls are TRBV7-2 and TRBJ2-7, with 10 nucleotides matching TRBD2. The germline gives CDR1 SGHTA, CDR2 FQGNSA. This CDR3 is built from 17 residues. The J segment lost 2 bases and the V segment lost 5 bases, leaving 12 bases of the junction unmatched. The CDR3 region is CASSTVTGTSATYEQYF. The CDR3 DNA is TGTGCCAGCAGCACGGTAACCGGGACTAGCGCAACCTACGAGCAGTACTTC. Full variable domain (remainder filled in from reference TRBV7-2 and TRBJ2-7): GAGVSQSPSNKVTEKGKDVELRCDPISGHTALYWYRQSLGQGLEFLIYFQGNSAPDKSGLPSDRFSAERTGGSVSTLTIQRTQQEDSAVYLCASSTVTGTSATYEQYFGPGTRLTVT.

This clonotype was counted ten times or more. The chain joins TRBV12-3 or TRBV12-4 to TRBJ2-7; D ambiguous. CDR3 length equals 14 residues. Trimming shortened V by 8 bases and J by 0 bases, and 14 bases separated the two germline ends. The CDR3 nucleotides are TGTGCCAGCTCCAACGGCGGTCCCTCCTACGAGCAGTACTTC. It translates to CASSNGGPSYEQYF.

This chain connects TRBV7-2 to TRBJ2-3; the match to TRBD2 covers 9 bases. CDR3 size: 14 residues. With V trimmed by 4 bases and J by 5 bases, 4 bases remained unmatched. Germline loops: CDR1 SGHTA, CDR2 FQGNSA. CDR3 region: CASSSPRGGDTQYF. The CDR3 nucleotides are TGTGCCAGCAGCTCCCCGCGGGGGGGAGATACGCAGTATTTT.

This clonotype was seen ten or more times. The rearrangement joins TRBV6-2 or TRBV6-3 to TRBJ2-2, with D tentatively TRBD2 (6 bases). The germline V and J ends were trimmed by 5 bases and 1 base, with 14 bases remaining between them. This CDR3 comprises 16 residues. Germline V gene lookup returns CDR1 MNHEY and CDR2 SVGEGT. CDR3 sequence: CASSQRLAKNTGELFF. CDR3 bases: TGTGCCAGCAGTCAAAGGCTAGCGAAGAACACCGGGGAGCTGTTTTTT.

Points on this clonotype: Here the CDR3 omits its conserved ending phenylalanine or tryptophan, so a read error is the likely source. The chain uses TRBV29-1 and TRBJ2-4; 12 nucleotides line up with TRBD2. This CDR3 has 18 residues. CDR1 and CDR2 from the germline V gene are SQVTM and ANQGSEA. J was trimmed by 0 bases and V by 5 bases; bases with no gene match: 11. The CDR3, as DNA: TGCAGCGTTCTAACGACTAGCGGGAGCCGGGAAGCCAAAAACATTCAGTACCTC. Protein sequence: CSVLTTSGSREAKNIQYL.

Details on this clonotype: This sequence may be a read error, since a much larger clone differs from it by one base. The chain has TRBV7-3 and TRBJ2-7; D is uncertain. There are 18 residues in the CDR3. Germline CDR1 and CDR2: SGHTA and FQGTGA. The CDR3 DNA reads TGTGCCAGCAACTTAATCCTTAGCAGATACACAGCATCCTACGAGCAGTACTTC. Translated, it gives CASNLILSRYTASYEQYF.

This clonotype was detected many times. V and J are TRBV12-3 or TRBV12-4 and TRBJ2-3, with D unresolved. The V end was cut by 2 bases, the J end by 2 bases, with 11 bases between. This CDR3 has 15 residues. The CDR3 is CASSLNLAHTDTQYF. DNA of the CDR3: TGTGCCAGCAGTTTAAATTTGGCCCACACAGATACGCAGTATTTT.

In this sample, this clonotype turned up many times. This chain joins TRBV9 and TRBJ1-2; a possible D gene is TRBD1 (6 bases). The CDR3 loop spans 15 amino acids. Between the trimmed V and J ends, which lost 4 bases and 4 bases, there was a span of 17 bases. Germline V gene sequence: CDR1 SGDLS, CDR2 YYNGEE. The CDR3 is CASSTPGAPVYGYTF. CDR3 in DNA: TGTGCCAGCAGCACCCCGGGGGCGCCGGTCTATGGCTACACCTTC.

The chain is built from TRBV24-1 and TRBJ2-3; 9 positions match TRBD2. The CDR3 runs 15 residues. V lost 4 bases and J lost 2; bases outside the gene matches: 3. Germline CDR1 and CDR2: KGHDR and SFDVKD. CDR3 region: CATSEAGGPTDTQYF. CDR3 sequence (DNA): TGTGCCACCAGTGAGGCGGGAGGGCCCACAGATACGCAGTATTTT.

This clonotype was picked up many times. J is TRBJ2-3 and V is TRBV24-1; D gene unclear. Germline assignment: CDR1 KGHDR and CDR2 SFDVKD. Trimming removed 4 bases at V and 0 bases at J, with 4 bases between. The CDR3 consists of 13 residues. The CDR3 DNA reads TGTGCCACCAGTGAGAGCAGCACAGATACGCAGTATTTT. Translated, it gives CATSESSTDTQYF.

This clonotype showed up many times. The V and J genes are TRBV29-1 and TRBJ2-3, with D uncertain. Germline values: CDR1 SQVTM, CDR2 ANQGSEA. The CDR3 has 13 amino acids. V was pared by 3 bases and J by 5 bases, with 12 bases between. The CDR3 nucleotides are TGCAGCGTTGAGCCCTTAGTCGGAGATACGCAGTATTTT. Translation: CSVEPLVGDTQYF.

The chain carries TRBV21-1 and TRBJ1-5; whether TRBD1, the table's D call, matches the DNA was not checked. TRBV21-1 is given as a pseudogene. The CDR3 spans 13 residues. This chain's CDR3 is CASSKDGDQPQHF. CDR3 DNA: TGTGCCAGCAGCAAAGATGGGGACCAGCCCCAGCATTTT.

The CDR3 is CASRRSSGTYSYEQYF. For the CDR3, the DNA is TGTGCCAGCAGGCGTTCATCCGGGACTTACTCCTACGAGCAGTACTTC. The J gene is TRBJ2-7, the V gene TRBV11-1; possible D gene TRBD2, 6 bases. Germline lookup yields CDR1 SGHAT and CDR2 FQDESV (reference sequence). Trimming took 6 bases from V and 0 from J, leaving 18 bases between them. The length of the CDR3 is 16 residues.

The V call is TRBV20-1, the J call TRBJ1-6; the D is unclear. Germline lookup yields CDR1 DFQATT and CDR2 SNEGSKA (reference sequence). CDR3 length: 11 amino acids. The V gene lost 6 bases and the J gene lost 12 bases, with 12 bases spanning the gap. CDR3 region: CSARAVLPLHF. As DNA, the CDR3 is TGCAGTGCCCGGGCCGTATTACCCCTCCACTTT.

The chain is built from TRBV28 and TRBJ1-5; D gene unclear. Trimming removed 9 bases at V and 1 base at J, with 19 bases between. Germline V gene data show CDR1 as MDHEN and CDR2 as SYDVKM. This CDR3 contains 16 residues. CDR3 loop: CARLHRKGISNQPQHF. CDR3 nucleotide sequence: TGTGCCAGGCTCCATCGTAAGGGTATAAGCAATCAGCCCCAGCATTTT.

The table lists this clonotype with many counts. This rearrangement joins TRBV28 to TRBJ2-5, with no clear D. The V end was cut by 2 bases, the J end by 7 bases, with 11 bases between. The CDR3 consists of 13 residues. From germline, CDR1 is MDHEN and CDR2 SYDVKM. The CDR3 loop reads CASSLVPAGTQYF. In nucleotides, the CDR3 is TGTGCCAGCAGTTTAGTACCGGCCGGGACCCAGTACTTC.

CDR3 nucleotide sequence: TGTGCCAGCAGCACCGGACTAGCGGGAGATGAGACCCAGTACTTC. Translation: CASSTGLAGDETQYF. The V and J genes are TRBV5-6 and TRBJ2-5; the match to TRBD2 covers 13 bases. The CDR3 is 15 amino acids. Unmatched junction bases numbered 5, after V lost 4 bases and J lost 5 bases. Germline V gene lookup returns CDR1 SGHDT and CDR2 YYEEEE.